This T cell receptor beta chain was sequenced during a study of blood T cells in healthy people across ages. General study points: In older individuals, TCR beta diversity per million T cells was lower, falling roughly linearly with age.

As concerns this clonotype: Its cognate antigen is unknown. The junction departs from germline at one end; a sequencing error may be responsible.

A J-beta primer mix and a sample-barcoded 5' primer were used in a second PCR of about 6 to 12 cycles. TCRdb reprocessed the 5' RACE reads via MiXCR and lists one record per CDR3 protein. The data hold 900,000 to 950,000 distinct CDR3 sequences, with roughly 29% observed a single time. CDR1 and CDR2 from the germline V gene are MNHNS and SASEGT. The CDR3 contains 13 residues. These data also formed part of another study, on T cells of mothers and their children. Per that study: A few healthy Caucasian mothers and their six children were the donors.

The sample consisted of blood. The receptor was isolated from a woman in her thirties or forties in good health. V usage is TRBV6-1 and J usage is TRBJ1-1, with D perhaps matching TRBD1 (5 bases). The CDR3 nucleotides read TGTGTCAGCAGTTCGACAGCGAACACTGAAGCTTTCTTT. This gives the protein CVSSSTANTEAFF.